These 6 T cell receptor beta chains were all obtained from the same sample, sequenced in a study of blood T cell repertoires in COVID-19. Profiling relied on immunoSEQ multiplex PCR, and the TCRdb table lists in-frame clones only, not all of them. The table has approximately 210,000 clones, around 86% seen once. Source material: PBMCs or T cells enriched from blood (not recorded which). The receptor source for this set is a man aged 30-40 years in a cohort exposed to, infected with or recovered from COVID-19 (not recorded which).

This sequence joins TRBV20-1 and TRBJ2-7; TRBD1 matches 10 bases. There are 13 residues in the CDR3. V lost 3 bases, J lost 7 bases, and 6 bases stayed unmatched. CDR1 is DFQATT, CDR2 SNEGSKA, per germline (reference sequence). CDR3 amino acids: CSASQTGGGEQYF. CDR3 DNA: TGCAGTGCTAGTCAGACAGGGGGCGGGGAGCAGTACTTC.

V is TRBV5-1 and J is TRBJ1-5, with D unclear. With 1 base removed from V and 0 bases from J, the gap between germline ends came to 11 bases. The germline gives CDR1 SGHRS, CDR2 YFSETQ. The CDR3 is 16 amino acids. Written as DNA, the CDR3 is TGCGCCAGCAGCTTGACGGCAGGTAATAGCAATCAGCCCCAGCATTTT. It encodes CASSLTAGNSNQPQHF. Full variable domain (rest looked up from reference TRBV5-1 and TRBJ1-5): KAGVTQTPRYLIKTRGQQVTLSCSPISGHRSVSWYQQTPGQGLQFLFEYFSETQRNKGNFPGRFSGRQFSNSRSEMNVSTLELGDSALYLCASSLTAGNSNQPQHFGDGTRLSIL.

This clone came up once. J is TRBJ2-7 and V is TRBV27; TRBD2 agrees at 9 bases. Germline V lookup: CDR1 MNHEY, CDR2 SMNVEV (reference sequence). The CDR3 contains 13 residues. The V gene end was trimmed by 6 bases and the J gene end by 12 bases; junction bases not matched to a gene: 12. CDR3 nucleotide sequence: TGTGCCAGCAGGGGGCTAGCGGGACTCCTCCTGTACTTC. Translation gives CASRGLAGLLLYF.

The rearrangement joins TRBV5-1 to TRBJ2-1; the D gene is possibly TRBD2 (5 bases). Germline CDR1 reads SGHRS; CDR2 reads YFSETQ. V was clipped by 5 bases and J by 11 bases, with 20 bases between them. The CDR3 covers 14 residues. The CDR3 nucleotides read TGCGCCAGCAGTCCACCCCTAGCCGGCGGCCAGCAGTTCTTC. This codes for CASSPPLAGGQQFF.

This rearrangement joins TRBV3-1 (or the pseudogene TRBV3-2) to TRBJ2-7, with TRBD1 identical over 7 bases. V dropped 4 bases and J dropped 6; count of bases not matched to a gene: 6. Germline V lookup: CDR1 LGHDT, CDR2 YNNKEL (reference sequence). There are 13 residues in the CDR3. The CDR3 reads CASSLHRGGEQYF. As DNA, the CDR3 is TGTGCCAGCAGCCTCCACAGGGGTGGCGAGCAGTACTTC.

The V gene is TRBV5-1, the J gene TRBJ2-1; TRBD2 aligns across 15 bases. Germline CDR1 and CDR2: SGHRS and YFSETQ. The CDR3 spans 19 residues. Trimming cost V 0 bases and J 9 bases; bases outside gene matches: 13. CDR3 loop: CASSLVSPGTSGRNGEQFF. The CDR3 region has the DNA TGCGCCAGCAGCTTGGTCTCCCCCGGGACTAGCGGGAGGAACGGTGAGCAGTTCTTC. Together with reference TRBV5-1 and TRBJ2-1, the CDR3 gives the full variable domain: KAGVTQTPRYLIKTRGQQVTLSCSPISGHRSVSWYQQTPGQGLQFLFEYFSETQRNKGNFPGRFSGRQFSNSRSEMNVSTLELGDSALYLCASSLVSPGTSGRNGEQFFGPGTRLTVL.